This T cell receptor beta chain is from a study of beta chain features in type 1 diabetes. Findings of the study overall: The study found fewer insertions and more deletions at VDJ junctions in type 1 diabetes patients.

Per the germline V gene, CDR1 is SGHVS and CDR2 is FNYEAQ. V was pared by 0 bases and J by 5 bases, with 25 bases between. The CDR3 consists of 19 residues. Details on this clone: As yet, its antigen is unknown.

The collection from each donor was one heparinised blood draw averaging roughly 0.12 L. As every portion of the isolated RNA was reverse transcribed, the sequencing read expressed TCRB transcripts. Libraries were prepared by immunoSEQ multiplex PCR; TCRdb keeps only in-frame clonotypes and omits some of them. Altogether tens of thousands of clones are present, roughly 34% being singletons, with the ten largest covering about 0.48%. This clonotype was obtained from a woman between 18 and 30 years old in good health. Sequencing was done on a sample of stem cell memory CD4+ T cells from blood. This chain joins TRBV7-6 and TRBJ2-5; no definite D call. This chain's CDR3 is CASSLAKVVVTTGRETQYF. In nucleotides, the CDR3 is TGTGCCAGCAGCTTAGCTAAGGTCGTCGTGACAACCGGTCGGGAGACCCAGTACTTC.